The source of this T cell receptor beta chain is a study of human T cells and chemical hapten exposure. Notes on the study in general: Counts of expanded TCRs at PT1 were positively correlated with patch test score.

The time point was: pre-sensitization, week 0. Indicated treatment: therapeutic diphenylcyclopropenone sensitization with weekly scalp DPC. The CDR3 spans 17 residues. Germline CDR1 KGHSH, CDR2 LQKENI. The V and J ends lost 1 base and 8 bases, in that order; junction bases with no gene match: 12. This clonotype was seen only a few times. Its antigen is currently unknown. TCRdb processed the RACE reads anew with MiXCR; each CDR3 protein has one entry. This sample has a few hundred thousand distinct CDR3 sequences, with about 5.4% found just once. This sequence originates from a woman younger than 30 with alopecia areata. Some clones in this sample may be carry-over from other donors' samples. The source was whole blood, collected in connection with sensitization to the hapten diphenylcyclopropenone (DPC). The chain employs TRBV18 and TRBJ2-1, with 9 bases identical to TRBD2. Here the CDR3 reads CASSPRSAGGGAHEQFF. CDR3 bases: TGTGCCAGCTCACCACGTTCTGCTGGCGGGGGGGCCCATGAGCAGTTCTTC.